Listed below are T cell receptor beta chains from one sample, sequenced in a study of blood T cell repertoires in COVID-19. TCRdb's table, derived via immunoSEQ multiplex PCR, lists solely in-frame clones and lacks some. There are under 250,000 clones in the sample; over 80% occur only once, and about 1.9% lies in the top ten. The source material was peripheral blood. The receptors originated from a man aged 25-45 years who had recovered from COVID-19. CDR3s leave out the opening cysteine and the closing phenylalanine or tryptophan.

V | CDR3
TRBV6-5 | ASSYYPGTRSSEQF
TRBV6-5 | ASSYSRIAGVYEAF
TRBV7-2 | ASSLPPRGYEQY
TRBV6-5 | ASSFRDRATEAF
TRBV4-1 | ASSRETGISYEQY
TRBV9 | ASSVEGRGLSPLH
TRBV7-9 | ASSLEQQVGEAF
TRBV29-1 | SVGPGQSVETQY
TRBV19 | ASKLQNLDGYT
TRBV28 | ASISTGFRGTQY
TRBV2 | ASSVRAGPGGYT
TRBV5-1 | ASSLGEATGELF
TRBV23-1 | ASSPPCDRSNQPQH
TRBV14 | ASSQLLAGGTYNEQF
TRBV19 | ASSPSRGQYNEQF
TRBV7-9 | ASSAGTGVGV
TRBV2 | ASSADSSGNTIY
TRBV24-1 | ATNKRGESTDTQY
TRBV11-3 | ASSLDGGAGADTQY
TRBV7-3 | ASSLTRYSTDTQY
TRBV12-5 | ASVMGQGANTEAF
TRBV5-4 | ASSLGLAEASYNEQF
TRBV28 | ASSLYRESTEAF
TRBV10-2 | ASSFQFTEAF
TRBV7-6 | ASSFSLMSNEQF
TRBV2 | ASSESGTGNNSPLH
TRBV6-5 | ASSYGGTTDTQY
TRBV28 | ASSPYSPATNEKLF
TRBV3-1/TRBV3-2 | ASSHRTSTDTQY